The 31 T cell receptor beta chains listed next were all sequenced from one sample in a study of control samples from healthy donors and cancer patients. The assay was immunoSEQ multiplex PCR, and TCRdb's table has in-frame clones only and misses some. This table has 130,000 to 150,000 clones, roughly nine tenths appearing once. The sample consisted of blood. The receptors stem from a woman under 40 in good health.

This chain uses TRBV25-1 with TRBJ2-3, with TRBD2 identical over 10 bases. The CDR3 is made up of 16 amino acids. J was trimmed by 2 bases and V by 6 bases; bases with no gene match: 8. Germline V gene lookup returns CDR1 MGHDK and CDR2 SYGVNS. The DNA of the CDR3 is TGTGCCAGCAGCTGGACTAGCGGTTCGAACACAGATACGCAGTATTTT. Translating gives CASSWTSGSNTDTQYF.

This chain joins TRBV7-8 and TRBJ1-4; no definite D call. Trimming removed 5 bases at V and 8 bases at J, with 15 bases between. The CDR3 is made up of 14 amino acids. Germline CDR1 SGHVS, CDR2 FQNEAQ. The CDR3 reads CASSTDQTGEKLFF. CDR3 DNA: TGTGCCAGCAGCACCGACCAAACCGGCGAAAAACTGTTTTTT.

The chain links TRBV7-9 to TRBJ1-3; D is unclear. Germline V CDR1 and CDR2: SEHNR, FQNEAQ (reference sequence). Trimming took off 5 bases at V and 0 bases at J, with 14 bases between the two ends. The CDR3 loop spans 16 amino acids. CDR3 in amino acids: CASSPRSAGSGNTIYF. The CDR3 DNA reads TGTGCCAGCAGCCCTCGGAGTGCGGGCTCTGGAAACACCATATATTTT.

The rearrangement joins TRBV3-1 (or the pseudogene TRBV3-2) to TRBJ1-2; D gene uncertain. The CDR3 sequence is 15 residues long. Trimming removed 0 bases at V and 4 bases at J, with 12 bases between. Germline V gene data show CDR1 as LGHDT and CDR2 as YNNKEL (reference sequence). As DNA, the CDR3 is TGTGCCAGCAGCCAAGAGCAAGGATCCCTCTATGGCTACACCTTC. Protein: CASSQEQGSLYGYTF.

The chain employs TRBV27 and TRBJ2-2, with D possibly being TRBD1 or TRBD2 (6 bases each). The CDR3 is 13 amino acids. V lost 6 bases and J lost 6, with 11 bases in between. The germline CDR1 and CDR2 sequences are MNHEY and SMNVEV (reference sequence). The CDR3 DNA is TGTGCCAGCAGCCACAGGGAGGCCGGGGAGCTGTTTTTT. Amino acid sequence: CASSHREAGELFF.

V is TRBV6-5 and J is TRBJ1-6; no definite D call. The CDR3 runs 14 residues. The ends were cut back, 6 bases at V and 9 bases at J, with 15 bases in the middle. CDR1 is MNHEY, CDR2 SVGAGI, per germline. The CDR3 here is CASSRNNRGSPLHF. CDR3 sequence (DNA): TGTGCCAGCAGCCGGAACAATCGGGGTTCACCCCTCCACTTT.

V is TRBV7-6 and J is TRBJ1-1; D is unclear. Germline V lookup: CDR1 SGHVS, CDR2 FNYEAQ. V lost 4 bases to trimming and J lost 1 base, with 4 bases between them. This CDR3 is 12 amino acids long. The CDR3 DNA follows: TGTGCCAGCAGCTCCCCGAACACTGAAGCTTTCTTT. This encodes CASSSPNTEAFF.

This chain links TRBV11-3 with TRBJ2-7, with 9 bases that match TRBD2. J lost 7 bases, V lost 5 bases, and 12 bases had no gene match. Germline V CDR1 and CDR2: SGHNT, YENEEA. This CDR3 has 15 residues. The CDR3 DNA is TGTGCCAGCAGCACCGGACTAGCGTACTTGAGTGAGCAGTACTTC. It translates to CASSTGLAYLSEQYF.

The gene calls are TRBV3-1 (or the pseudogene TRBV3-2) and TRBJ2-7; the match to TRBD1 covers 7 bases. V shed 8 bases and J 6 bases; nucleotides not matched to a gene: 10. The CDR3 runs 13 residues. CDR1 and CDR2 from the germline V gene are LGHDT and YNNKEL (reference sequence). CDR3 in amino acids: CASAERGLGEQYF. CDR3 bases: TGTGCCAGCGCCGAGAGGGGGCTAGGCGAGCAGTACTTC.

CDR3 sequence (DNA): TGTGCCAGCAGACGGACAGCACAAGAGACCCAGTACTTC. Its protein product is CASRRTAQETQYF. The chain carries TRBV6-5 and TRBJ2-5, with D tentatively TRBD1 (6 bases). CDR3 size: 13 residues. V gave up 6 bases and J gave up 2 bases, with 10 bases separating them. Germline V CDR1 and CDR2: MNHEY, SVGAGI.

V and J are TRBV19 and TRBJ2-1; 10 bases line up with TRBD2. Trimming cost V 5 bases and J 8 bases; bases outside gene matches: 12. The CDR3 sequence is 16 residues long. CDR1 is LNHDA, CDR2 SQIVND, per germline (reference sequence). CDR3 in DNA: TGTGCCAGTAGTCTTTCGGCTAGCGGGAGTTTAGATGAGCAGTTCTTC. This translates into CASSLSASGSLDEQFF.

This chain connects TRBV3-1 (or the pseudogene TRBV3-2) to TRBJ2-3; D possibly corresponds to TRBD2 (5 bases). The CDR3 is 15 residues long. V lost 0 bases, J lost 4 bases, and 11 bases lay in between. From germline, CDR1 is LGHDT and CDR2 YNNKEL (reference sequence). CDR3 amino acids: CASSQEADYADTQYF. CDR3 in DNA: TGTGCCAGCAGCCAAGAGGCTGACTATGCAGATACGCAGTATTTT.

The CDR3 is CASLSSGTEGYTF. The CDR3 coding sequence is TGTGCCAGCTTATCCTCCGGGACAGAGGGCTACACCTTC. The chain employs TRBV18 and TRBJ1-2; 7 bases fit TRBD1. The CDR3 sequence is 13 residues long. Losses at the gene ends were 7 bases for V and 8 bases for J; bases not matched to a gene: 10. The V gene's germline CDR1 is KGHSH and CDR2 LQKENI.

V gene TRBV5-1 combines with J gene TRBJ1-1; 8 nucleotides line up with TRBD1. Germline assignment: CDR1 SGHRS and CDR2 YFSETQ. With V trimmed by 6 bases and J by 2 bases, 18 bases remained unmatched. There are 18 residues in the CDR3. The CDR3 DNA sequence: TGCGCCAGCACCCCCTTAGGGCAGGGGGCGCCGATCAACACTGAAGCTTTCTTT. Translating it yields CASTPLGQGAPINTEAFF.

The chain joins TRBV11-3 to TRBJ1-1; 8 bases are a match to TRBD1. The CDR3 is made up of 13 amino acids. The junction had 7 bases not matched to a gene; V was cut back by 6 bases and J by 7 bases. From germline, CDR1 is SGHNT and CDR2 YENEEA. CDR3: CASSRQGTGEAFF. The CDR3 nucleotides are TGTGCCAGCAGTCGGCAGGGGACAGGTGAAGCTTTCTTT.

The J gene is TRBJ2-1, the V gene TRBV2; weak D call: TRBD2 (5 bases). Germline CDR1 reads SNHLY; CDR2 reads FYNNEI. The CDR3 length is 13 residues. V was shortened by 2 bases and J by 4 bases, with 6 bases between the two germline ends. The DNA of the CDR3 is TGTGCCAGCAGTGAAAGGACTTACAATGAGCAGTTCTTC. Its protein is CASSERTYNEQFF.

The gene calls are TRBV6-5 and TRBJ2-7; possible D gene TRBD2, 5 bases. V was clipped by 6 bases and J by 3 bases, with 12 bases between them. The CDR3 runs to 13 residues. Germline CDR1 reads MNHEY; CDR2 reads SVGAGI. This CDR3 is CASSRTYLYEQYF. Written as DNA, the CDR3 is TGTGCCAGCAGCCGGACTTACCTCTACGAGCAGTACTTC.

The V call is TRBV15, the J call TRBJ2-3, with 7 bases identical to TRBD1. The CDR3 has 16 amino acids. Germline assignment: CDR1 LNHNV and CDR2 YYDKDF (reference sequence). V dropped 0 bases and J dropped 6; count of bases not matched to a gene: 9. In DNA, the CDR3 is TGTGCCACCAGCAGAGAAAGACAGGGTTTTGCCGATACGCAGTATTTT. Translation: CATSRERQGFADTQYF.

The rearrangement links TRBV28 to TRBJ1-5; D gene uncertain. The length of the CDR3 is 13 residues. Germline V gene data show CDR1 as MDHEN and CDR2 as SYDVKM. The V and J ends lost 5 bases and 3 bases respectively, with 8 bases between them. The CDR3, as DNA: TGTGCCAGCAGTAACCTTATCAATCAGCCCCAGCATTTT. As protein: CASSNLINQPQHF.

V gene TRBV28 combines with J gene TRBJ2-7; unclear D gene. CDR3 length equals 15 residues. The ends were cut back, 1 base at V and 2 bases at J, with 12 bases in the middle. Germline assignment: CDR1 MDHEN and CDR2 SYDVKM. The CDR3 loop reads CASSLFYDGAYEQYF. CDR3 in DNA: TGTGCCAGCAGTTTATTCTACGACGGCGCCTACGAGCAGTACTTC.

The gene calls are TRBV27 and TRBJ2-7; D gene unclear. There are 14 residues in the CDR3. Germline CDR1 and CDR2: MNHEY and SMNVEV (reference sequence). The ends were cut back, 3 bases at V and 2 bases at J, with 11 bases in the middle. The CDR3 loop reads CASSLGPPPYEQYF. In DNA form, the CDR3 reads TGTGCCAGCAGTTTGGGTCCCCCCCCCTACGAGCAGTACTTC.

The chain carries TRBV11-2 and TRBJ2-5; TRBD2 agrees at 9 bases. This CDR3 has 16 residues. The V gene's germline CDR1 is SGHAT and CDR2 FQNNGV. V dropped 5 bases and J dropped 4; count of bases not matched to a gene: 11. The CDR3 region is CASSRGGGGEVETQYF. For the CDR3, the DNA is TGTGCCAGCAGCCGCGGGGGGGGCGGAGAGGTAGAGACCCAGTACTTC.

The chain uses TRBV3-1 (or the pseudogene TRBV3-2) and TRBJ1-6, with 9 bases fitting TRBD1. The trim removed 4 bases at V and 8 bases at J, leaving 6 bases unmatched. The germline V gene encodes CDR1 LGHDT and CDR2 YNNKEL (reference sequence). This CDR3 spans 15 amino acids. Here the CDR3 DNA reads TGTGCCAGCAGCCTAGGCGGACAGGGGCATTCACCCCTCCACTTT. It encodes CASSLGGQGHSPLHF.

Details on this clone: Other DNA sequences within the sample encode an identical CDR3. The J gene is TRBJ2-2, the V gene TRBV10-3; D unresolved. Germline V CDR1 and CDR2: ENHRY, SYGVKD. This CDR3 spans 14 amino acids. Between the trimmed V and J ends, which lost 2 bases and 2 bases, there was a span of 6 bases. CDR3 sequence: CAISEGSNTGELFF. The CDR3 DNA follows: TGTGCCATCAGTGAGGGATCAAACACCGGGGAGCTGTTTTTT.

This clone was counted a single time. The CDR3, as DNA: TGTGCCAGCATTCTCACGGGGTTGGGAGAGACCCAGTACTTC. Its protein product is CASILTGLGETQYF. The rearrangement joins TRBV2 to TRBJ2-5; D possibly corresponds to TRBD2 (5 bases). V lost 7 bases, J lost 4 bases, and 16 bases lay in between. This CDR3 has 14 amino acids. CDR1 is SNHLY, CDR2 FYNNEI, per germline.

This clone was observed once. The rearrangement uses TRBV5-4 and TRBJ1-5; D is unclear. Germline lookup yields CDR1 SGHNT and CDR2 YYREEE (reference sequence). The V end lost 0 bases, the J end lost 3 bases, and 4 bases lay between the germline ends. CDR3 length: 13 residues. In DNA, the CDR3 is TGTGCCAGCAGCTTGGGACACAATCAGCCCCAGCATTTT. This sequence encodes CASSLGHNQPQHF. The whole variable domain, remainder taken from reference TRBV5-4 and TRBJ1-5, is ETGVTQSPTHLIKTRGQQVTLRCSSQSGHNTVSWYQQALGQGPQFIFQYYREEENGRGNFPPRFSGLQFPNYSSELNVNALELDDSALYLCASSLGHNQPQHFGDGTRLSIL.

The chain employs TRBV5-6 and TRBJ2-6; TRBD1 might be the D (5 bases). CDR3 length equals 16 residues. Between the trimmed V and J ends, which lost 4 bases and 0 bases, there was a span of 11 bases. Germline assignment: CDR1 SGHDT and CDR2 YYEEEE. For the CDR3, the DNA is TGTGCCAGCAGCCTCAGGGTCAGCTCTGGGGCCAACGTCCTGACTTTC. Protein product: CASSLRVSSGANVLTF. Full variable domain (rest looked up from reference TRBV5-6 and TRBJ2-6): DAGVTQSPTHLIKTRGQQVTLRCSPKSGHDTVSWYQQALGQGPQFIFQYYEEEERQRGNFPDRFSGHQFPNYSSELNVNALLLGDSALYLCASSLRVSSGANVLTFGAGSRLTVL.

This CDR3 reads CASSIMGLQGFSYNEQFF. For the CDR3, the DNA is TGTGCCAGTAGTATAATGGGGTTACAGGGTTTCTCCTACAATGAGCAGTTCTTC. The chain recombines TRBV19 with TRBJ2-1, with D perhaps matching TRBD1 (6 bases). The CDR3 is 18 residues long. Trimming stripped 2 bases from V and 0 bases from J, with 17 bases between. Germline V lookup: CDR1 LNHDA, CDR2 SQIVND (reference sequence).

The chain carries TRBV24-1 and TRBJ2-2, with TRBD2 matching 7 bases. CDR3 length: 16 amino acids. Trimming cost V 4 bases and J 0 bases; bases outside gene matches: 4. In germline, CDR1 is KGHDR, CDR2 SFDVKD. The CDR3 nucleotides are TGTGCCACCAGTGACCCGGGAGGCTCGAACACCGGGGAGCTGTTTTTT. Amino acid sequence: CATSDPGGSNTGELFF.

This chain links TRBV6-2 or TRBV6-3 with TRBJ2-7; 8 bases align to TRBD2. V was clipped by 0 bases and J by 5 bases; unmatched bases: 15. Germline CDR1 and CDR2: MNHEY and SVGEGT. The CDR3 contains 18 residues. The CDR3 sequence is CASSYSSSRAGDRNEQYF. The CDR3 bases are TGTGCCAGCAGTTACTCTTCCTCCCGAGCGGGAGACAGGAACGAGCAGTACTTC.

V gene TRBV18 combines with J gene TRBJ1-1; D might be TRBD1 (5 bases). Germline V gene lookup returns CDR1 KGHSH and CDR2 LQKENI. The V end lost 1 base, the J end lost 4 bases, and 16 bases lay between the germline ends. This CDR3 region has 16 residues. Here the CDR3 DNA reads TGTGCCAGCTCACCACTCTCGTCAGGGCGGACCACTGAAGCTTTCTTT. Amino acids: CASSPLSSGRTTEAFF.